A selection of T cell receptor beta chains follows, all from one sample in a study of T cell changes during pregnancy in multiple sclerosis. The method was immunoSEQ multiplex PCR; TCRdb's version includes in-frame clones alone and lacks a portion of them. The sample lists under 75,000 clones; roughly 91% were seen once. The sample in question was CD4+ T cells from peripheral blood mononuclear cells, obtained after pregnancy. These receptors all come from a female donor with multiple sclerosis, enrolled in a pregnancy study. The CDR3 runs from the conserved cysteine through the conserved F or W. D genes are given only for firm matches. Not every row has a clone size; where given, it reads once, few, many or a size class.

D: TRBD2
V: TRBV10-3
J: TRBJ2-1
size: -
CDR3: CAISELAQNNEQFF
DNA: TGTGCCATCAGTGAACTAGCGCAGAACAATGAGCAGTTCTTC

D: -
V: TRBV4-1
J: TRBJ2-3
size: -
CDR3: CASSQDGRGGTDTQYF
DNA: TGCGCCAGCAGCCAAGATGGGAGGGGGGGAACAGATACGCAGTATTTT

D: TRBD1
V: TRBV18
J: TRBJ2-5
size: -
CDR3: CASSMYLGTGKQETQYF
DNA: TGTGCCAGCTCCATGTACCTGGGGACAGGCAAACAAGAGACCCAGTACTTC

D: -
V: TRBV27
J: TRBJ2-1
size: -
CDR3: CASSTGYNEQFF
DNA: TGTGCCAGCAGTACAGGGTACAATGAGCAGTTCTTC

D: -
V: TRBV7-8
J: TRBJ1-3
size: -
CDR3: CASSLDRVSSGNTIYF
DNA: TGTGCCAGCAGCTTAGACAGGGTGTCTTCTGGAAACACCATATATTTT

D: TRBD1
V: TRBV5-1
J: TRBJ1-4
size: -
CDR3: CASPNRDRWAKLFF
DNA: TGCGCCAGCCCAAACCGGGACAGGTGGGCAAAACTGTTTTTT

D: -
V: TRBV7-3
J: TRBJ2-5
size: -
CDR3: CASSRGAKETQYF
DNA: TGTGCCAGCAGCCGGGGAGCGAAAGAGACCCAGTACTTC

D: -
V: TRBV5-1
J: TRBJ1-2
size: -
CDR3: CASSLWADNNYGYTF
DNA: TGCGCCAGCAGCTTGTGGGCGGACAATAACTATGGCTACACCTTC

D: TRBD1
V: TRBV6-5
J: TRBJ1-2
size: -
CDR3: CASSWTGDLLNYGYTF
DNA: TGTGCCAGCAGTTGGACAGGGGATCTCCTTAACTATGGCTACACCTTC

D: TRBD2
V: TRBV2
J: TRBJ2-7
size: -
CDR3: CASRDTSGRIYEQYF
DNA: TGTGCCAGCAGGGATACTAGCGGGAGGATCTACGAGCAGTACTTC

D: TRBD1
V: TRBV5-5
J: TRBJ1-2
size: -
CDR3: CASSFGNRGYGYTF
DNA: TGTGCCAGCAGCTTTGGAAACAGGGGCTATGGCTACACCTTC

D: -
V: TRBV19
J: TRBJ1-1
size: -
CDR3: CASSIQGLTEAFF
DNA: TGTGCCAGTAGTATCCAGGGTCTCACTGAAGCTTTCTTT

D: -
V: TRBV9
J: TRBJ1-5
size: once
CDR3: CASSVEGEHNQPQHF
DNA: TGTGCCAGCAGCGTAGAGGGGGAACATAATCAGCCCCAGCATTTT

D: TRBD2
V: TRBV7-2
J: TRBJ2-4
size: -
CDR3: CASSLSGGNKNIQYF
DNA: TGTGCCAGCAGCTTATCGGGAGGAAACAAAAACATTCAGTACTTC

D: TRBD1
V: TRBV29-1
J: TRBJ2-3
size: -
CDR3: CSLRQGADTQYF
DNA: TGCAGCCTCAGACAGGGCGCCGATACGCAGTATTTT

D: -
V: TRBV18
J: TRBJ2-3
size: -
CDR3: CASSPTGFQADTQYF
DNA: TGTGCCAGCTCACCTACAGGGTTTCAGGCAGATACGCAGTATTTT

D: -
V: TRBV27
J: TRBJ2-7
size: -
CDR3: CASSNEQYF
DNA: TGTGCCAGCTCAAACGAGCAGTACTTC

D: TRBD1
V: TRBV4-1
J: TRBJ2-1
size: -
CDR3: CASSQDIRTGGPQFF
DNA: TGCGCCAGCAGCCAAGATATTCGGACAGGGGGCCCGCAGTTCTTC

D: TRBD2
V: TRBV5-1
J: TRBJ2-7
size: -
CDR3: CASSLGTSGRAYEQYF
DNA: TGCGCCAGCAGCTTGGGGACTAGCGGGAGGGCCTACGAGCAGTACTTC

D: TRBD2
V: TRBV4-1
J: TRBJ2-1
size: -
CDR3: CASKRGGTSGGSLYEEQFF
DNA: TGCGCCAGTAAACGGGGAGGGACTAGCGGGGGGTCGCTCTACGAGGAGCAGTTCTTC

D: -
V: TRBV30
J: TRBJ1-6
size: once
CDR3: CAWTGARNSPLHF
DNA: TGTGCCTGGACAGGGGCTAGGAATTCACCCCTCCACTTT

D: TRBD1
V: TRBV5-1
J: TRBJ1-5
size: once
CDR3: CASSPGQGNQPQHF
DNA: TGCGCCAGCAGCCCCGGACAGGGCAATCAGCCCCAGCATTTT

D: TRBD1
V: TRBV30
J: TRBJ1-1
size: -
CDR3: CAWSSGTGESEAFF
DNA: TGTGCCTGGAGTTCCGGGACAGGGGAGAGTGAAGCTTTCTTT

D: -
V: TRBV5-4
J: TRBJ1-5
size: -
CDR3: CASTFLRGLEQPQHF
DNA: TGTGCCAGCACCTTTTTGAGGGGGTTGGAGCAGCCCCAGCATTTT

D: -
V: TRBV4-1
J: TRBJ1-1
size: -
CDR3: CASSQAIGALWTEAFF
DNA: TGCGCCAGCAGCCAAGCAATAGGGGCCCTATGGACTGAAGCTTTCTTT

D: -
V: TRBV27
J: TRBJ1-2
size: -
CDR3: CASSSQGRDYGYTF
DNA: TGTGCCAGCAGTTCCCAGGGGAGGGACTATGGCTACACCTTC

D: TRBD1
V: TRBV19
J: TRBJ2-3
size: -
CDR3: CASTMGTGTDTQYF
DNA: TGTGCCAGTACCATGGGGACAGGGACAGATACGCAGTATTTT

D: -
V: TRBV6-1
J: TRBJ2-1
size: -
CDR3: CASSEAVTSGYNEQFF
DNA: TGTGCCAGCAGTGAAGCAGTGACTAGTGGCTACAATGAGCAGTTCTTC

D: TRBD1
V: TRBV9
J: TRBJ1-2
size: -
CDR3: CASSGTGAGYTF
DNA: TGTGCCAGCAGCGGGACAGGAGCTGGCTACACCTTC

D: -
V: TRBV30
J: TRBJ1-5
size: -
CDR3: CAWSGGSNQPQHF
DNA: TGTGCCTGGAGTGGAGGGAGCAATCAGCCCCAGCATTTT

D: -
V: TRBV18
J: TRBJ1-1
size: -
CDR3: CASSPTELNTEAFF
DNA: TGTGCCAGCTCTCCTACAGAGTTGAACACTGAAGCTTTCTTT

D: -
V: TRBV29-1
J: TRBJ2-5
size: -
CDR3: CSVPGPYF
DNA: TGCAGCGTTCCCGGTCCTTACTTC

D: -
V: TRBV6-5
J: TRBJ1-3
size: once
CDR3: CATGTSSGNTIYF
DNA: TGTGCCACCGGGACTTCGTCTGGAAACACCATATATTTT

D: TRBD1
V: TRBV5-6
J: TRBJ1-1
size: -
CDR3: CASSRQGLNTEAFF
DNA: TGTGCCAGCAGCCGACAGGGGTTGAACACTGAAGCTTTCTTT

D: -
V: TRBV27
J: TRBJ2-7
size: -
CDR3: CATRLGLSAEQYF
DNA: TGTGCCACCCGTCTGGGACTTTCCGCCGAGCAGTACTTC

D: -
V: TRBV19
J: TRBJ1-1
size: -
CDR3: CATSPGGTEAFF
DNA: TGTGCCACCTCACCGGGGGGCACTGAAGCTTTCTTT

D: -
V: TRBV7-9
J: TRBJ1-1
size: -
CDR3: CASSLDGSRGTEAFF
DNA: TGTGCCAGCAGCTTAGATGGCTCTCGAGGCACTGAAGCTTTCTTT

D: -
V: TRBV2
J: TRBJ1-5
size: -
CDR3: CASSESGQGNQPQHF
DNA: TGTGCCAGCAGTGAATCCGGTCAGGGGAATCAGCCCCAGCATTTT

D: TRBD2
V: TRBV2
J: TRBJ2-2
size: few
CDR3: CASRGGRNTGELFF
DNA: TGTGCCAGCCGGGGAGGGAGGAACACCGGGGAGCTGTTTTTT

D: TRBD1
V: TRBV11-2
J: TRBJ2-5
size: -
CDR3: CASSLVLGQLQETQYF
DNA: TGTGCCAGCAGCTTAGTTTTGGGACAGTTACAAGAGACCCAGTACTTC

D: -
V: TRBV11-3
J: TRBJ1-5
size: -
CDR3: CAVRWGGNQPQHF
DNA: TGTGCCGTCCGCTGGGGGGGAAATCAGCCCCAGCATTTT

D: -
V: TRBV2
J: TRBJ1-1
size: -
CDR3: CASSERAAGTEAFF
DNA: TGTGCCAGCAGTGAAAGGGCAGCGGGCACTGAAGCTTTCTTT

D: TRBD1
V: TRBV19
J: TRBJ1-5
size: -
CDR3: CASSTTGQGLHQPQHF
DNA: TGTGCCAGTAGTACAACGGGACAGGGGCTCCATCAGCCCCAGCATTTT

D: TRBD1
V: TRBV30
J: TRBJ1-1
size: -
CDR3: CAWELTGGRGFEAFF
DNA: TGTGCCTGGGAATTAACAGGGGGTCGGGGGTTTGAAGCTTTCTTT

D: TRBD2
V: TRBV6-6
J: TRBJ2-1
size: -
CDR3: CASSPGTSGNYNEQFF
DNA: TGTGCCAGCAGTCCTGGGACTAGCGGGAATTACAATGAGCAGTTCTTC

D: TRBD1
V: TRBV28
J: TRBJ1-2
size: -
CDR3: CASRTGGDGYTF
DNA: TGTGCCAGCAGGACAGGGGGCGATGGCTACACCTTC

D: TRBD2
V: TRBV6-4
J: TRBJ2-3
size: -
CDR3: CASSEVAGADTQYF
DNA: TGTGCCAGCAGTGAAGTAGCGGGGGCAGATACGCAGTATTTT

D: -
V: TRBV18
J: TRBJ2-7
size: -
CDR3: CASSPGGGGGEQYF
DNA: TGTGCCAGCTCACCAGGGGGGGGCGGAGGCGAGCAGTACTTC

D: TRBD1
V: TRBV5-1
J: TRBJ1-1
size: -
CDR3: CASSFQQGGTEAFF
DNA: TGCGCCAGCAGCTTCCAACAGGGGGGGACTGAAGCTTTCTTT

D: TRBD1
V: TRBV5-1
J: TRBJ2-7
size: once
CDR3: CASSLAGTGGYEQYF
DNA: TGCGCCAGCAGCTTGGCAGGGACAGGGGGCTACGAGCAGTACTTC

D: -
V: TRBV28
J: TRBJ2-7
size: -
CDR3: CASSHTRGSYEQYF
DNA: TGTGCCAGCAGTCATACCCGGGGCTCCTACGAGCAGTACTTC

D: -
V: TRBV7-9
J: TRBJ1-5
size: -
CDR3: CASSPGGISNQPQHF
DNA: TGTGCCAGCAGCCCCGGGGGAATTAGCAATCAGCCCCAGCATTTT

D: -
V: TRBV5-4
J: TRBJ2-7
size: once
CDR3: CASSLQGLEQYF
DNA: TGTGCCAGCAGCTTACAGGGTCTCGAGCAGTACTTC

D: TRBD2
V: TRBV9
J: TRBJ2-3
size: -
CDR3: CASTLGLSGGGNTDTQYF
DNA: TGTGCCAGCACCCTCGGCCTTAGCGGGGGGGGCAACACAGATACGCAGTATTTT

D: TRBD2
V: TRBV7-3
J: TRBJ2-2
size: -
CDR3: CASSLGTSGNTGELFF
DNA: TGTGCCAGCAGCTTGGGTACTAGCGGGAACACCGGGGAGCTGTTTTTT

D: TRBD1
V: TRBV7-8
J: TRBJ1-5
size: few
CDR3: CASSSGQGLIQPQHF
DNA: TGTGCCAGCAGCTCCGGACAGGGTCTGATACAGCCCCAGCATTTT

D: TRBD2
V: TRBV2
J: TRBJ2-7
size: once
CDR3: CASSNYGLAESYEQYF
DNA: TGTGCCAGCAGTAATTACGGACTAGCGGAGAGCTACGAGCAGTACTTC

D: -
V: TRBV30
J: TRBJ2-5
size: -
CDR3: CAWSGTTGRGETQYF
DNA: TGTGCCTGGAGCGGGACCACAGGGCGAGGGGAGACCCAGTACTTC

D: TRBD2
V: TRBV6-1
J: TRBJ2-2
size: -
CDR3: CASSGTSGTTGELFF
DNA: TGTGCCAGCAGTGGGACTAGCGGCACCACCGGGGAGCTGTTTTTT